This paragraph covers one T cell receptor beta chain sequence. Per the original methods: From reference gene primer amplification, estimates of nucleated cell counts were derived. Clones were sequenced by immunoSEQ multiplex PCR, and TCRdb holds only the in-frame ones, with some missing. D and trimming were read from the DNA, whereas the V and J calls and clone size are those reported in that table. This table holds 250,000 to 300,000 clones, 80% to 85% found once. This record belongs to a study of blood T cell repertoires in COVID-19. Overall study: Donors in the United States, Italy and Spain gave samples during acute or convalescent COVID-19. Sources were T cells, B-cell-depleted T cells, or PBMCs; the material itself was cDNA or gDNA.

Germline V lookup: CDR1 MGHRA, CDR2 YSYEKL. The CDR3 sequence is 13 residues long. V lost 8 bases and J lost 3; bases outside the gene matches: 2. The sample taken for sequencing was peripheral blood. The receptor comes from a man aged 55 to 70 with acute or convalescent COVID-19. The V and J genes are TRBV4-1 and TRBJ2-7; TRBD1 aligns across 12 bases. The CDR3, as DNA: TGCGCCAGCGGGACAGGGGGCGGCTACGAGCAGTACTTC. Translation gives CASGTGGGYEQYF.